This TCR beta chain was observed in a study of blood T cell repertoires in COVID-19. CDR3 length equals 16 residues. CDR1 and CDR2 from the germline V gene are SGHVS and FQNEAQ. The V and J ends lost 4 bases and 5 bases respectively, with 17 bases between them. Per the study methods: Reference gene primer amplification yielded estimated nucleated cell counts. Method: immunoSEQ multiplex PCR; TCRdb's copy keeps in-frame clones and lacks some. That table is the source of V, J and clone size, and D and trimming were worked out from the DNA. The repertoire holds roughly 430,000 clones, with approximately 91% as singletons.

Sequenced material: PBMCs or T cells enriched from blood (not recorded which). The sequence was obtained from a woman aged 40 to 50 with acute COVID-19. This chain uses TRBV7-8 with TRBJ1-4; D might be TRBD1 (6 bases). The CDR3 spells CASSSLFRGTNEKLFF. The CDR3 nucleotides read TGTGCCAGCAGCTCTTTATTCCGAGGGACAAATGAAAAACTGTTTTTT.